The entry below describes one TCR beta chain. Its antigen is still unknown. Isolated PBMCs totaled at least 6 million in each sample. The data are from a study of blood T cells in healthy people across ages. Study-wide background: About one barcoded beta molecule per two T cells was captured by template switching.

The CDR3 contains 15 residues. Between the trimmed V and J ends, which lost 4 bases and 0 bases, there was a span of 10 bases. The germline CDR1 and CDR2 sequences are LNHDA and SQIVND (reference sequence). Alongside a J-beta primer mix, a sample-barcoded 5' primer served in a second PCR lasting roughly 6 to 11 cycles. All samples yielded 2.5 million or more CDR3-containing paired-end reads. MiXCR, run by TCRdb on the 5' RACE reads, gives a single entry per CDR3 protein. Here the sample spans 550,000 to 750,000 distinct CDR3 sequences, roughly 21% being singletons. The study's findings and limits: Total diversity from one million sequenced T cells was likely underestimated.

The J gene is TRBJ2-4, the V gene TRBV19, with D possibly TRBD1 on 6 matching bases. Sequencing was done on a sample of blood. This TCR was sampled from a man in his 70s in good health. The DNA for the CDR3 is TGTGCCAGTAGTAAACTACAGGGAGCCAAAAACATTCAGTACTTC. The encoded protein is CASSKLQGAKNIQYF.